The TCR beta chain described here comes from a study of read filtering for tumor transcriptome and immune sequencing. Across the study: TCR-mapped reads were about 3.5 to 10.27 million with IR-seq versus roughly 75 to 1,400 with RNA-seq. General study findings and limits: The sorted CD138-negative fraction was a mixed bone marrow immune population, not purified T cells.

From approximately 400 ng of RNA, a library with molecular barcoded alpha/delta and beta/gamma adaptors was made. Via MiXCR, TCRdb re-called the reads, giving one row per CDR3 protein. The sample holds about 58,000 distinct CDR3 sequences, 9% to 15% seen once. Of note for this clonotype: Its antigen is as yet unknown.

V shed 6 bases, J shed 5 bases, and the junction held 6 bases outside the gene matches. This CDR3 region has 15 residues. Germline V lookup: CDR1 MNHEY, CDR2 SVGAGI. This rearrangement joins TRBV6-5 to TRBJ2-3; 12 nucleotides match TRBD2. The sample comprised a population of CD138-negative cells sorted from bone marrow. This TCR was recovered from a donor at least 40 years old with multiple myeloma. CDR3 sequence reads: CASRPASGGVDTQYF. CDR3 DNA: TGTGCCAGCAGGCCTGCTAGCGGGGGGGTAGATACGCAGTATTTT.